A selection of T cell receptor beta chains follows, all from one sample in a study of a mutant IDH1 vaccine in newly diagnosed glioma. The protocol was immunoSEQ multiplex PCR, while the TCRdb copy is restricted to in-frame clones and leaves out a portion. The sample has about 59,000 clones, more than 85% seen once. This sample comprised PBMCs, obtained from a glioma patient treated with radiotherapy, temozolomide or both. Source of these receptors: a man in his fifties with glioma. Each CDR3 is given without its conserved first and last residue. The D gene is left open where the match is weak.

V	D	J	CDR3
TRBV28	NA	TRBJ1-3	ASSLSLGGRYSGNTIY
TRBV5-1	TRBD1	TRBJ2-1	ASSKRDRANEQF
TRBV6-1	TRBD1	TRBJ2-3	ASSQTGRY
TRBV15	TRBD1	TRBJ1-4	ATSRVPGQGREEKLF
TRBV27	TRBD1	TRBJ1-1	ASSFDRAPNTEAF
TRBV6-4	NA	TRBJ1-5	ASSDRAASGNYQPQH
TRBV30	NA	TRBJ1-2	AWTGQRGVEFNYGYT
TRBV7-2	NA	TRBJ1-4	ASSLGSTNEKLF
TRBV30	NA	TRBJ1-4	AWRGGRSVEKLF
TRBV7-2	NA	TRBJ2-5	ASSLGQQTFTQETQY
TRBV7-2	NA	TRBJ2-2	ASSLMRLLNTGELF
TRBV6-1	NA	TRBJ2-3	ASNLGTQY
TRBV5-1	NA	TRBJ1-2	ASTLGGPLNYGYT
TRBV5-1	TRBD1	TRBJ1-5	ASSPGGGGRSQPQH
TRBV19	NA	TRBJ1-1	ASRTFEESEAF
TRBV27	TRBD1	TRBJ2-3	ASSSRTGGGTDTQY
TRBV5-8	NA	TRBJ1-4	ASSLAGGQANEKLF
TRBV28	NA	TRBJ2-3	ASRPPTASASTDTQY
TRBV4-3	NA	TRBJ2-7	ASSNIAGHPMHEQY
TRBV10-1	NA	TRBJ2-7	ASSPDGYEQY
TRBV4-1	NA	TRBJ2-2	ASSQDKRATLTLF
TRBV4-3	NA	TRBJ1-1	ASSQDLGGGGNTEAF
TRBV29-1	NA	TRBJ2-1	SVEDLLDNEQF
TRBV5-1	NA	TRBJ1-1	ASSLAGTGGSTEAF
TRBV19	NA	TRBJ1-2	TSRFEYIRVQGRGYT
TRBV5-4	NA	TRBJ1-6	ASSLQSGFGSPLH
TRBV5-6	TRBD1	TRBJ2-1	ASSVNRGPFNEQF
TRBV5-1	TRBD2	TRBJ2-5	ASSPGGTSNQETQY
TRBV9	NA	TRBJ1-2	ASSPGQPALTLYGYT